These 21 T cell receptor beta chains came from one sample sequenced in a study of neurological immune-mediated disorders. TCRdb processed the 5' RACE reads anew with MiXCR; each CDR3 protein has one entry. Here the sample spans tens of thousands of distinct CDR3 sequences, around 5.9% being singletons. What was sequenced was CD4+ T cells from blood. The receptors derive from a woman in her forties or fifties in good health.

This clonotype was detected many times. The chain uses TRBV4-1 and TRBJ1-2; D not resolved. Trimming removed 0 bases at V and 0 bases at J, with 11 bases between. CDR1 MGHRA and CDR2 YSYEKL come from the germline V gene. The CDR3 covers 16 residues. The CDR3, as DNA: TGCGCCAGCAGCCAAGAAGATGGACGGACTAACTATGGCTACACCTTC. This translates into CASSQEDGRTNYGYTF.

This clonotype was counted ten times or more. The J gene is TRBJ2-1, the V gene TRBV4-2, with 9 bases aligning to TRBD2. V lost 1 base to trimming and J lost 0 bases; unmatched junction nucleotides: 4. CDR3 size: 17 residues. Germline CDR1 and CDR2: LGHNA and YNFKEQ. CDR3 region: CASSQVSGGSSYNEQFF. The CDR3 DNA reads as TGTGCCAGCAGCCAAGTCAGCGGGGGGAGCTCCTACAATGAGCAGTTCTTC.

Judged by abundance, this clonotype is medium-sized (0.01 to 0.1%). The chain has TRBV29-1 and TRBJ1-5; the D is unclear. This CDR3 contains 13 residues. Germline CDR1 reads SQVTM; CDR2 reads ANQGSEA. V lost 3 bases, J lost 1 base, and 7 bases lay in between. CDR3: CSVELESNQPQHF. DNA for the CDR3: TGCAGCGTTGAGCTAGAGAGCAATCAGCCCCAGCATTTT. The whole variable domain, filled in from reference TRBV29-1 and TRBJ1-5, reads SAVISQKPSRDICQRGTSLTIQCQVDSQVTMMFWYRQQPGQSLTLIATANQGSEATYESGFVIDKFPISRPNLTFSTLTVSNMSPEDSSIYLCSVELESNQPQHFGDGTRLSIL.

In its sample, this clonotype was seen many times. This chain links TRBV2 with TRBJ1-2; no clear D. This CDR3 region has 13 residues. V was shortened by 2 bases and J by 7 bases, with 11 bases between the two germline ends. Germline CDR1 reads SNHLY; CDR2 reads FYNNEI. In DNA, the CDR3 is TGTGCCAGCAGTGAACAGAGAGCGGGTGGCTACACCTTC. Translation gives CASSEQRAGGYTF.

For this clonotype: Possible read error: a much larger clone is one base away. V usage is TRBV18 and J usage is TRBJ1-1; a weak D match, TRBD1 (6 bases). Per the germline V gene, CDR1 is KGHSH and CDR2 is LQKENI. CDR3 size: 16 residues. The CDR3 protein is CASSPPGGALNNEAFF. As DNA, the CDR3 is TGTGCCAGCTCACCACCGGGGGGGGCCTTGAACAATGAAGCTTTCTTT.

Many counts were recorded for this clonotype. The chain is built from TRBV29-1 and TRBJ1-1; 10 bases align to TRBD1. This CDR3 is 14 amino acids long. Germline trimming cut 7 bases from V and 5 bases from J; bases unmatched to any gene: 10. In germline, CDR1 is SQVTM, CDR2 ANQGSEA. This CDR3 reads CSATGQGYATEAFF. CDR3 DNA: TGCAGCGCCACGGGACAGGGGTATGCAACTGAAGCTTTCTTT.

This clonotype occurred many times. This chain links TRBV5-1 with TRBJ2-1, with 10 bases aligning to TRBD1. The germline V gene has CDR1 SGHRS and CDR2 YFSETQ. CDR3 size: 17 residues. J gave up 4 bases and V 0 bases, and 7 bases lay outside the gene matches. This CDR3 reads CASSLEGQGPPYNEQFF. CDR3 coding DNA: TGCGCCAGCAGCTTGGAGGGACAGGGGCCCCCTTACAATGAGCAGTTCTTC.

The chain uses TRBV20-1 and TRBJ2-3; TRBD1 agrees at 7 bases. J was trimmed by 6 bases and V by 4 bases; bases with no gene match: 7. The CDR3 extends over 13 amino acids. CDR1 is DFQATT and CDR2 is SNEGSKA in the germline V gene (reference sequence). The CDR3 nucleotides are TGCAGTGCTACCAATTTACAGGGGGATACGCAGTATTTT. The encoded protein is CSATNLQGDTQYF.

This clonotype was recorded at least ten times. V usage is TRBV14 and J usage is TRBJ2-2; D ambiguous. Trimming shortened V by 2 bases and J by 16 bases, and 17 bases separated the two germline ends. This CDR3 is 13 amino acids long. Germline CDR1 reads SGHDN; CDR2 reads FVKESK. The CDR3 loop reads CASSQSQARFPFF. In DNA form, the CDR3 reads TGTGCCAGCAGCCAAAGCCAGGCCCGATTTCCGTTTTTT.

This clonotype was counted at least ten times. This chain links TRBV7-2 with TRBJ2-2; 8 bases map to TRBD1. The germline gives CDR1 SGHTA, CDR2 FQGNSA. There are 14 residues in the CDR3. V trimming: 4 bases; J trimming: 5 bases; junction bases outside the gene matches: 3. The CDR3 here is CASSSDRETGELFF. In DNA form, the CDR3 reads TGTGCCAGCAGCTCGGACAGGGAGACCGGGGAGCTGTTTTTT.

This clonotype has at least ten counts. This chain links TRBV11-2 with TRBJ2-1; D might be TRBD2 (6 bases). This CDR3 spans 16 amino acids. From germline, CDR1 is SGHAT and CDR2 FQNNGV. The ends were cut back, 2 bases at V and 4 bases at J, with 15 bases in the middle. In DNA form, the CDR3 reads TGTGCCAGCAGCTTAATCACCGGGGGTCAGTACAATGAGCAGTTCTTC. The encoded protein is CASSLITGGQYNEQFF.

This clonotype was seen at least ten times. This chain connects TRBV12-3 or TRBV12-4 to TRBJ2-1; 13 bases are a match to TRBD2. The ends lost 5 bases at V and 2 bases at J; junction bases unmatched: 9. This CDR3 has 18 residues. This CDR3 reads CASSGTSGKSIPYNEQFF. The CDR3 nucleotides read TGTGCCAGCAGTGGGACTAGCGGGAAATCGATCCCCTACAATGAGCAGTTCTTC.

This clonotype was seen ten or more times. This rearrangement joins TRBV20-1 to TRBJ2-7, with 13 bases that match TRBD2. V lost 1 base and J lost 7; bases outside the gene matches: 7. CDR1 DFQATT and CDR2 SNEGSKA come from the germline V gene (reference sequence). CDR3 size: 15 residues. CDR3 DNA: TGCAGTGCTAGAGGGACTAGCGGGGGTGGTTTGGAGCAGTACTTC. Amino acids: CSARGTSGGGLEQYF.

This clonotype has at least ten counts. The CDR3 loop is CASTGQGAWNQPQHF. In nucleotides, the CDR3 is TGTGCCAGCACTGGGCAGGGGGCGTGGAATCAGCCCCAGCATTTT. The chain employs TRBV6-6 and TRBJ1-5; 8 bases line up with TRBD1. V shed 7 bases, J shed 4 bases, and the junction held 9 bases outside the gene matches. Germline CDR1 is MNHNY and CDR2 is SVGAGI (reference sequence). This CDR3 contains 15 residues.

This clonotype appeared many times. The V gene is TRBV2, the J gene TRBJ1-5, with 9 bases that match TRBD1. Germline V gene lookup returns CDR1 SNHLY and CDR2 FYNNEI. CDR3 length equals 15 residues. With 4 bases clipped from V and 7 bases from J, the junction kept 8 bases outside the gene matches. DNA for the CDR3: TGTGCCAGCAGTGGGGACAGGGATAAGGAACAGCCCCAGCATTTT. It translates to CASSGDRDKEQPQHF.

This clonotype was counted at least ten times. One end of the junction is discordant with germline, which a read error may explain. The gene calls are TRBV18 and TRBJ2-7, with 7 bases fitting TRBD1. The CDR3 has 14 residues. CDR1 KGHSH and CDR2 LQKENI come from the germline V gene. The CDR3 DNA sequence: TGTGCCAGCTCACCACGGGGACAGTCCTATGAGCAGTACTTC. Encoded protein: CASSPRGQSYEQYF.

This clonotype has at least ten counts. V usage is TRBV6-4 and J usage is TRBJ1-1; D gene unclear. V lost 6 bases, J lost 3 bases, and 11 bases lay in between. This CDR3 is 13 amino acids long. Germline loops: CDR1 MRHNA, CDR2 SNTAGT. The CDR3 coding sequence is TGTGCCAGCAGGGCAGGTTTCGACACTGAAGCTTTCTTT. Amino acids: CASRAGFDTEAFF.

The CDR3 protein is CSARPTGFTGELFF. The CDR3 region has the DNA TGCAGTGCTAGACCCACAGGTTTCACCGGGGAGCTGTTTTTT. V and J are TRBV20-1 and TRBJ2-2, with D perhaps TRBD1 (5 bases). The CDR3 runs to 14 residues. Between the trimmed V and J ends, which lost 2 bases and 4 bases, there was a span of 11 bases. In germline, CDR1 is DFQATT, CDR2 SNEGSKA (reference sequence).

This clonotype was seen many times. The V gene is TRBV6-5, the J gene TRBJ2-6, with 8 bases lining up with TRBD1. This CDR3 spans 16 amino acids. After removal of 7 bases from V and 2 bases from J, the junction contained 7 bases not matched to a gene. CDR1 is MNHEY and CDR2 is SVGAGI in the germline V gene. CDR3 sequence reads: CASTQIQGAGANVLTF. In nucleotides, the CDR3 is TGTGCCAGCACCCAGATACAGGGGGCTGGGGCCAACGTCCTGACTTTC.

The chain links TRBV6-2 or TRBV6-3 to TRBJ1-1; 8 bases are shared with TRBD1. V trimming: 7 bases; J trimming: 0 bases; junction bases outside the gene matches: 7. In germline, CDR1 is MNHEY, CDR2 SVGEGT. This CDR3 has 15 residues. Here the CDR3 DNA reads TGTGCCAGCAAGCAAGCAGGGGGCATGAACACTGAAGCTTTCTTT. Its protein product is CASKQAGGMNTEAFF.

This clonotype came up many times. The CDR3 DNA sequence: TGCAGTGCTGAGGACAGGGTAGACTATGGCTACACCTTC. It is translated as CSAEDRVDYGYTF. The V call is TRBV20-1, the J call TRBJ1-2; 8 bases align to TRBD1. V lost 5 bases, J lost 3 bases, and 5 bases stayed unmatched. The CDR3 is 13 amino acids. CDR1 and CDR2 from the germline V gene are DFQATT and SNEGSKA (reference sequence).